The clone carrying this T cell receptor beta chain appeared many times. The CDR3 is 14 residues long. The germline V gene encodes CDR1 MGHRA and CDR2 YSYEKL. Germline trimming cut 6 bases from V and 7 bases from J; bases unmatched to any gene: 9. These data belong to a study of early T cells in non-severe SARS-CoV-2 infection. Each CDR3 protein gets one entry after TCRdb re-called the 5' RACE reads with MiXCR. Here the sample spans tens of thousands of distinct CDR3 sequences, 8.7% being singletons. The source was whole blood, collected at baseline. V is TRBV4-1 and J is TRBJ2-1; 7 nucleotides match TRBD1. This receptor was identified in an adult who was a healthcare worker with PCR-confirmed SARS-CoV-2 infection or an uninfected control (not recorded which). In DNA form, the CDR3 reads TGCGCCAGCAGAAAGACAGGGATTGGGAATGAGCAGTTCTTC. Translating gives CASRKTGIGNEQFF.